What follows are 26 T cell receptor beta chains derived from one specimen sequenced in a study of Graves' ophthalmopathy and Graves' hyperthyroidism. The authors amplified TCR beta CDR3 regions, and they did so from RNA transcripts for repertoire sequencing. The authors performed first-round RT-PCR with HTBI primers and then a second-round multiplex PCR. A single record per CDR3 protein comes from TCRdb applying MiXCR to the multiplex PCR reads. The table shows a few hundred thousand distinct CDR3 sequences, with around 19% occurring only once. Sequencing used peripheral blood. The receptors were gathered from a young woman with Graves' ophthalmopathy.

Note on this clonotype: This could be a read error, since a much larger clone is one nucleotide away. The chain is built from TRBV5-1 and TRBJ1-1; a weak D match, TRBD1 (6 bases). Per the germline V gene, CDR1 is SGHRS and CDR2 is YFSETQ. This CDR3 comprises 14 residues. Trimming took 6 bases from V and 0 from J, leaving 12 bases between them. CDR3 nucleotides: TGCGCCAGCAACGCGGGGACATTGAACACTGAAGCTTTCTTT. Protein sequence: CASNAGTLNTEAFF. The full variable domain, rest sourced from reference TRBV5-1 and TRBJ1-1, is KAGVTQTPRYLIKTRGQQVTLSCSPISGHRSVSWYQQTPGQGLQFLFEYFSETQRNKGNFPGRFSGRQFSNSRSEMNVSTLELGDSALYLCASNAGTLNTEAFFGQGTRLTVV.

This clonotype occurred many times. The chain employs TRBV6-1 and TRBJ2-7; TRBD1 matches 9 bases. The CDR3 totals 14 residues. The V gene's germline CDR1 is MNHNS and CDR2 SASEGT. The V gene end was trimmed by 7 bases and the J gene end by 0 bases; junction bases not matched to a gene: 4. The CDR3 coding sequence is TGTGCCAGCACCTCGGGACAGGGCTCCTACGAGCAGTACTTC. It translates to CASTSGQGSYEQYF.

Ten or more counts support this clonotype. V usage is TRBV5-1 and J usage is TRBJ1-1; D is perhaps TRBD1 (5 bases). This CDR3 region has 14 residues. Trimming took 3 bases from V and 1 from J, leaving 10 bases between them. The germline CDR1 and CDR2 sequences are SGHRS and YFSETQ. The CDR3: CASSWGSGNTEAFF. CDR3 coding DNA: TGCGCCAGCAGCTGGGGGTCGGGGAACACTGAAGCTTTCTTT.

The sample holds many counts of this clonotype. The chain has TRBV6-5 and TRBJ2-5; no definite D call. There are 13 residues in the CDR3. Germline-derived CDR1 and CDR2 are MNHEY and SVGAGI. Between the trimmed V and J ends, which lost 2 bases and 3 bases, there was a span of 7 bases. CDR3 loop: CASSYQREETQYF. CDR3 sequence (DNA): TGTGCCAGCAGTTACCAGAGAGAAGAGACCCAGTACTTC.

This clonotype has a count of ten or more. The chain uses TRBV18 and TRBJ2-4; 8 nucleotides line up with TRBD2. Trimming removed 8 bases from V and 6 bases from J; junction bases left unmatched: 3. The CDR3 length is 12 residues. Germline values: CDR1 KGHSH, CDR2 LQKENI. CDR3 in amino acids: CASHREGNIQYF. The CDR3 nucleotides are TGTGCCAGCCACCGGGAGGGAAACATTCAGTACTTC.

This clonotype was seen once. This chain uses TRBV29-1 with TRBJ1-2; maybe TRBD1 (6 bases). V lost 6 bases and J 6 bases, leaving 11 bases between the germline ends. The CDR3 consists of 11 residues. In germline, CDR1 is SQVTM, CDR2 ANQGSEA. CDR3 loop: CSVARGDGYTF. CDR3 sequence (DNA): TGCAGCGTGGCCAGGGGCGATGGCTACACCTTC. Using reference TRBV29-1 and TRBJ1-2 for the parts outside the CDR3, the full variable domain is SAVISQKPSRDICQRGTSLTIQCQVDSQVTMMFWYRQQPGQSLTLIATANQGSEATYESGFVIDKFPISRPNLTFSTLTVSNMSPEDSSIYLCSVARGDGYTFGSGTRLTVV.

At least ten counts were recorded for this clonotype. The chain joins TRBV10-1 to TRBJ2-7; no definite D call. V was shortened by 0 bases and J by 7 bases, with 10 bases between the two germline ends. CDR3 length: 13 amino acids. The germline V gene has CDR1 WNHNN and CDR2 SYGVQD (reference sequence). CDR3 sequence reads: CASSESPRSEQYF. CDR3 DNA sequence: TGCGCCAGCAGTGAGTCTCCTCGGAGTGAGCAGTACTTC.

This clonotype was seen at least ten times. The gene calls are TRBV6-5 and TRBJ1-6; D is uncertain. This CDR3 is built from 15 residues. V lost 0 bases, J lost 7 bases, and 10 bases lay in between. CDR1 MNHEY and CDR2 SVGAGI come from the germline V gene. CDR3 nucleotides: TGTGCCAGCAGTTACTCGAATGGGGAGAATTCACCCCTCCACTTT. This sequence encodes CASSYSNGENSPLHF.

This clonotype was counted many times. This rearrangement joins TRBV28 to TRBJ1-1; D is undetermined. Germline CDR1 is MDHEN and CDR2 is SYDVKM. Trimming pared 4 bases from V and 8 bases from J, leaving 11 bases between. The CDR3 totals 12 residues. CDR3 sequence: CASSSPPREAFF. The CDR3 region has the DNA TGTGCCAGCAGTTCGCCGCCGAGGGAAGCTTTCTTT.

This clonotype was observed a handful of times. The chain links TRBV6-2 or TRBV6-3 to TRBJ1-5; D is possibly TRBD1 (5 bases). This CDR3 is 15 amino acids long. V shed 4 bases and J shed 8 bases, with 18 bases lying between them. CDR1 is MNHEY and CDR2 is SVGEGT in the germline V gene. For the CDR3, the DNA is TGTGCCAGCAGTTCGACCTCAGGGTTTGTTGAGCCCCAGCATTTT. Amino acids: CASSSTSGFVEPQHF.

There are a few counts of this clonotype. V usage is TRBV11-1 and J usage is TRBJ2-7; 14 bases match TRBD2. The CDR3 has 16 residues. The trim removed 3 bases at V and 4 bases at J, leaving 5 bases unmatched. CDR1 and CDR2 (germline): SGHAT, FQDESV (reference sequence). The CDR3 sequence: CASSLGLAGELYEQYF. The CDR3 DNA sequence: TGTGCCAGCAGCTTGGGACTAGCGGGAGAGCTTTACGAGCAGTACTTC.

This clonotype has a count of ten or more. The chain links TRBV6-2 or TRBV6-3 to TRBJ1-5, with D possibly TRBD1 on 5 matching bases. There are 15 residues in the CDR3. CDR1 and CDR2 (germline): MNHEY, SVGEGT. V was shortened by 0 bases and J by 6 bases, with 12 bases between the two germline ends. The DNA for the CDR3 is TGTGCCAGCAGTTACTCGTCGGCGGGGGGTCAGCCCCAGCATTTT. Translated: CASSYSSAGGQPQHF.

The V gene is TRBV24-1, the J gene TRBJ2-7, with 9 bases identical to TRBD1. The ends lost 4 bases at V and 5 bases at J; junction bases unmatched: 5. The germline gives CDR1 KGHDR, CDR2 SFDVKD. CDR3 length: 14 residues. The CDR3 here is CATSDGGQGHEQYF. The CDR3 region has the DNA TGTGCCACCAGTGACGGGGGACAGGGCCACGAGCAGTACTTC.

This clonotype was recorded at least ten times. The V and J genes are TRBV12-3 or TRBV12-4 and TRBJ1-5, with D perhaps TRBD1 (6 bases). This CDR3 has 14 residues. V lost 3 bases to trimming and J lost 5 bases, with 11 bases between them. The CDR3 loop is CASSFYRDDQPQHF. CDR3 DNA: TGTGCCAGCAGTTTTTACAGGGATGATCAGCCCCAGCATTTT.

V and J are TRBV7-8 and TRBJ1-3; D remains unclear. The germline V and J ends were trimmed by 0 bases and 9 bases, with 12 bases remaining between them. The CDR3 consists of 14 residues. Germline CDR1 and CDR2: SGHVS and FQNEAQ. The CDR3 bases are TGTGCCAGCAGCTTAGCAGGGTATGCGGGCACCATATATTTT. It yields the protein CASSLAGYAGTIYF.

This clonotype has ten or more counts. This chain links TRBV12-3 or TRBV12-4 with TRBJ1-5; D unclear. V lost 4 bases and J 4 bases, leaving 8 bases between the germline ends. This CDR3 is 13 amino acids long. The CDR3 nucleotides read TGTGCCAGCAGTTCTATCCCAAATCAGCCCCAGCATTTT. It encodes CASSSIPNQPQHF.

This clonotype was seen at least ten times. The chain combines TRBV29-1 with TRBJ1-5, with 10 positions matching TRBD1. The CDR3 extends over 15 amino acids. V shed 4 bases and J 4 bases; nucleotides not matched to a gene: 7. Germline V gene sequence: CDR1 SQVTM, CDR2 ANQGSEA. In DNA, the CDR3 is TGCAGCGTTGTTATTCAGGGACAGGGGAATCAGCCCCAGCATTTT. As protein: CSVVIQGQGNQPQHF.

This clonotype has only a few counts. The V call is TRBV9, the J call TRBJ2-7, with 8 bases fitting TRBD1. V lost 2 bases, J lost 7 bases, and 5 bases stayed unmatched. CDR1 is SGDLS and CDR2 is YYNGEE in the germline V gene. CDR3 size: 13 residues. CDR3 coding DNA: TGTGCCAGCAGCGTGCAGGGGGCGGGGGAGCAGTACTTC. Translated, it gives CASSVQGAGEQYF.

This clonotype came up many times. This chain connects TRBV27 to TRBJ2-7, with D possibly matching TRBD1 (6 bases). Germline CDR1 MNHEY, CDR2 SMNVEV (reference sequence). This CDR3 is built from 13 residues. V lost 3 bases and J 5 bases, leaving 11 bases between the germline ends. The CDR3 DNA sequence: TGTGCCAGCAGTTTCTCAGGGGCCCACGAGCAGTACTTC. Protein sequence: CASSFSGAHEQYF.

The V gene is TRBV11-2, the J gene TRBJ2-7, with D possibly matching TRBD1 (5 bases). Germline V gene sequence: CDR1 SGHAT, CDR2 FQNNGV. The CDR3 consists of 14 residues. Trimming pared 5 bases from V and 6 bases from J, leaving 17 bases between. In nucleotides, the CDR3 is TGTGCCAGCAGCCCATTAGGGGCGTTTTCCGAGCAGTACTTC. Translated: CASSPLGAFSEQYF.

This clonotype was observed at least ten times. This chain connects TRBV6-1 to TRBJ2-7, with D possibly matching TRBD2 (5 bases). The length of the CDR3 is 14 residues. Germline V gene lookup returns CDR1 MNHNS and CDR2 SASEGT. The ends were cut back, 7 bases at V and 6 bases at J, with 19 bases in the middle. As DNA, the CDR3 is TGTGCCAGCAAGGGTGAAGCGGTCGGGGTCGAGCAGTACTTC. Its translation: CASKGEAVGVEQYF.

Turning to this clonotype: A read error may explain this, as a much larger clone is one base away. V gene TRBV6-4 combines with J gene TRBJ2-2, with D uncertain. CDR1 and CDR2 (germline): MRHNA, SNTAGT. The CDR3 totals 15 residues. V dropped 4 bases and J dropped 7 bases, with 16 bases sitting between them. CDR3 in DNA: TGTGCCAGCAGTGTTTGCAGCTCTACGATCGGGGAGCTGTTTTTT. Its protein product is CASSVCSSTIGELFF.

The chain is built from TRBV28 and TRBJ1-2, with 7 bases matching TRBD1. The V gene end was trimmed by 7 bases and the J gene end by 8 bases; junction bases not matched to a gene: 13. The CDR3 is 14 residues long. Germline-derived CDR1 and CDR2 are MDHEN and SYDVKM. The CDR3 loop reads CASKQQDRNKGYTF. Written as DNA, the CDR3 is TGTGCCAGCAAGCAACAGGACAGGAACAAAGGCTACACCTTC.

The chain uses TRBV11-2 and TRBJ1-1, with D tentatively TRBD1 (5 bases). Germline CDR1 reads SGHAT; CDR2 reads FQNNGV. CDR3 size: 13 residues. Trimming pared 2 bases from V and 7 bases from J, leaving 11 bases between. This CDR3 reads CASSLQGIGEAFF. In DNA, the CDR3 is TGTGCCAGCAGCTTACAGGGAATTGGTGAAGCTTTCTTT.

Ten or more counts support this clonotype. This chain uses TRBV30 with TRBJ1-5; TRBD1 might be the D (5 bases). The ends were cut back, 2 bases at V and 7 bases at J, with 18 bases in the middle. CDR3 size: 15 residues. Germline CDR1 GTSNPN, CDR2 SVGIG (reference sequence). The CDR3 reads CAWSSHSREYQPQHF. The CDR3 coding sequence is TGTGCCTGGAGTTCCCACTCCAGGGAGTACCAGCCCCAGCATTTT.

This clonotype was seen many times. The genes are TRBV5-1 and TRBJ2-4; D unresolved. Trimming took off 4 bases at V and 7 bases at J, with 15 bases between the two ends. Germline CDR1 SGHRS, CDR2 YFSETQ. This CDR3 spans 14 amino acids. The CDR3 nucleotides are TGCGCCAGCAGCCCCGGGCCCAAAGGGAACATTCAGTACTTC. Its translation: CASSPGPKGNIQYF.